This TCR beta chain was identified in a study of identical twins. Notes on the study in general: For cord blood, abundant beta clonotypes had fewer insertions, unlike memory repertoires, which showed none.

MiXCR, applied by TCRdb to the 5' RACE reads, yields one record per CDR3 protein. The sample has approximately 260,000 distinct CDR3 sequences, about 8% seen once. This clonotype was detected many times. Its cognate antigen is unknown. The same specimen was also included in a second study, on yellow fever vaccine responses in identical twins. This second report adds: Vaccine-induced T cell responses in twins were reportedly observed to appear partly convergent, partly personalized.

The clonotype originates from a woman in her late teens or twenties in good health. Sequencing was carried out using CD8+ T cells sorted from blood.

This CDR3 reads CASPGWGNTEAFF. CDR3 DNA: TGTGCCAGCCCTGGTTGGGGGAACACTGAAGCTTTCTTT. The J gene is TRBJ1-1, the V gene TRBV12-3 or TRBV12-4, with D unclear. CDR3 length: 13 residues. V lost 8 bases to trimming and J lost 1 base, with 11 bases between them.